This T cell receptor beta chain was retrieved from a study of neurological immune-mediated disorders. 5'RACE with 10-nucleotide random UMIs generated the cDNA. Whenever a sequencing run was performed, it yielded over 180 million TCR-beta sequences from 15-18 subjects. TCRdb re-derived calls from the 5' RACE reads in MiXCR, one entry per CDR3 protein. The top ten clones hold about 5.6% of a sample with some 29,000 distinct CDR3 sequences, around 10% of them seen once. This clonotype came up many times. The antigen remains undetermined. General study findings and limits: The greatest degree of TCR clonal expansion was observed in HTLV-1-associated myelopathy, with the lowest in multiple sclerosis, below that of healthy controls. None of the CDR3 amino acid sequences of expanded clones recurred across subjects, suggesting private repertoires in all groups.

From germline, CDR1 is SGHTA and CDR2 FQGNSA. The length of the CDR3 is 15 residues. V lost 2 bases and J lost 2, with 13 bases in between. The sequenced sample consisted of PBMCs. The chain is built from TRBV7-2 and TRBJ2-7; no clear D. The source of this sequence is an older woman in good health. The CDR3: CASSLRRSETYEQYF. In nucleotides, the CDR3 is TGTGCCAGCAGCTTAAGGCGGTCGGAAACCTACGAGCAGTACTTC.